Below, 2 T cell receptor beta chains from the same sample are listed, as sequenced in a study of T cells in localized non-small cell lung cancer (dated by TCRdb to 2019 to 2021). The library was prepared using the immunoSEQ multiplex PCR assay. TCRdb holds this immuneACCESS table with in-frame rearrangements only. Some clones are missing; in checked studies, unresolved V genes explain under half, and the rest has no known cause. The sample table holds 25,000 or so clones, of which 88% were seen once. The ten largest clones capture roughly 6% of the sample. This sample comprised PBMCs, obtained before any cancer treatment. These receptors all come from a man aged 40 to 69 with stage II lung adenocarcinoma.

This clone was counted between two and nine times. The chain uses TRBV7-6 and TRBJ2-3, with D tentatively TRBD2 (7 bases). The CDR3 is 16 amino acids. The germline CDR1 and CDR2 sequences are SGHVS and FNYEAQ. The V and J ends lost 1 base and 3 bases respectively, with 14 bases between them. Here the CDR3 reads CASSLDVGGPTDTQYF. The CDR3 bases are TGTGCCAGCAGCTTAGATGTGGGGGGGCCGACAGATACGCAGTATTTT.

The chain employs TRBV10-3 and TRBJ2-7; possibly TRBD1 or TRBD2 for D (5 bases each). The germline CDR1 and CDR2 sequences are ENHRY and SYGVKD. V lost 3 bases to trimming and J lost 2 bases, with 8 bases between them. The CDR3 covers 13 residues. The CDR3 coding sequence is TGTGCCATCAGTGAAGGGACGCCCTACGAGCAGTACTTC. Translated: CAISEGTPYEQYF.